This T cell receptor (beta chain) came from a study of cytomegalovirus exposure and HLA in healthy donors. Primers included in the PCR were 60 Vbeta and 13 Jbeta primers. The assay was immunoSEQ multiplex PCR, and TCRdb's table has in-frame clones only and misses some. The sample yields more than 150,000 clones, 65% to 80% seen once. V dropped 0 bases and J dropped 0; count of bases not matched to a gene: 7. The germline V gene has CDR1 SGHRS and CDR2 YFSETQ. The CDR3 covers 17 residues. The sequence came from a woman aged 25-40 years in good health and CMV-seropositive. The genes are TRBV5-1 and TRBJ1-1, with 8 bases that match TRBD1. Specimen: PBMCs. The CDR3 here is CASSLVAGGHMNTEAFF. CDR3 nucleotides: TGCGCCAGCAGCTTGGTGGCAGGGGGCCACATGAACACTGAAGCTTTCTTT.